The rows below give T cell receptor beta chains drawn from one sample of a study of neurological immune-mediated disorders. TCRdb ran MiXCR on the 5' RACE reads and lists one entry per CDR3 protein. The table shows 120,000 or so distinct CDR3 sequences, with roughly 3.2% occurring only once. Sequencing was carried out using PBMCs. The receptors originated from a young woman with multiple sclerosis. Each CDR3 is given with its conserved first and last residue. D genes are given only for firm matches. For some rows the clone size is stated as once, few or many, or as a class when expanded; others skip it.

j_gene: TRBJ1-5; abundance: many; d_gene: NA; len: 14; v_gene: TRBV2; CDR3aa: CASETDQNNQPQHF; CDR3nt: TGTGCCAGCGAGACCGATCAGAACAATCAGCCCCAGCATTTT
j_gene: TRBJ2-7; abundance: NA; d_gene: NA; len: 12; v_gene: TRBV2; CDR3aa: CASSGEGYEQYF; CDR3nt: TGTGCCAGCAGTGGAGAAGGTTACGAGCAGTACTTC
j_gene: TRBJ2-7; abundance: many; d_gene: NA; len: 15; v_gene: TRBV29-1; CDR3aa: CSVEDPRGQMYEQYF; CDR3nt: TGCAGCGTTGAAGACCCACGAGGACAGATGTACGAGCAGTACTTC
j_gene: TRBJ2-4; abundance: many; d_gene: TRBD1; len: 18; v_gene: TRBV14; CDR3aa: CASSPGIRDRDAKNIQYF; CDR3nt: TGTGCCAGCAGCCCCGGTATCCGGGACAGGGACGCCAAAAACATTCAGTACTTC
j_gene: TRBJ2-1; abundance: many; d_gene: TRBD2; len: 15; v_gene: TRBV7-9; CDR3aa: CASNHNGLAANEQFF; CDR3nt: TGTGCCAGCAACCACAATGGACTAGCTGCCAATGAGCAGTTCTTC
j_gene: TRBJ2-1; abundance: many; d_gene: TRBD2; len: 16; v_gene: TRBV14; CDR3aa: CASSRRLAGVVNEQFF; CDR3nt: TGTGCCAGCAGCCGCCGACTAGCGGGAGTAGTCAATGAGCAGTTCTTC
j_gene: TRBJ1-6; abundance: NA; d_gene: NA; len: 15; v_gene: TRBV5-6; CDR3aa: CASSLIGTTDSPLHF; CDR3nt: TGTGCCAGCAGCTTGATCGGGACAACTGATTCACCCCTACACTTT
j_gene: TRBJ2-1; abundance: many; d_gene: NA; len: 16; v_gene: TRBV7-8; CDR3aa: CASSLVGGPGRNEQFF; CDR3nt: TGTGCCAGCAGCTTAGTAGGTGGACCCGGACGCAATGAGCAGTTCTTC
j_gene: TRBJ2-1; abundance: many; d_gene: NA; len: 17; v_gene: TRBV6-2/TRBV6-3; CDR3aa: CASSYSAHQGSYNEQFF; CDR3nt: TGTGCCAGCAGTTACTCCGCCCATCAGGGCTCCTACAATGAGCAGTTCTTC
j_gene: TRBJ2-3; abundance: many; d_gene: TRBD2; len: 16; v_gene: TRBV20-1; CDR3aa: CSATSKREGPTDTQYF; CDR3nt: TGCAGTGCTACCTCTAAGCGGGAGGGCCCCACAGATACGCAGTATTTT
j_gene: TRBJ1-1; abundance: NA; d_gene: NA; len: 13; v_gene: TRBV14; CDR3aa: CASSQGLRTEAFF; CDR3nt: TGTGCCAGCAGCCAAGGTTTAAGGACTGAAGCTTTCTTT
j_gene: TRBJ2-7; abundance: many; d_gene: NA; len: 14; v_gene: TRBV5-1; CDR3aa: CASSLAAGVYEQYF; CDR3nt: TGCGCCAGCAGCTTGGCGGCAGGGGTGTACGAGCAGTACTTC
j_gene: TRBJ1-1; abundance: NA; d_gene: NA; len: 13; v_gene: TRBV18; CDR3aa: CASSPVVVTEAFF; CDR3nt: TGTGCCAGCTCACCCGTCGTCGTCACTGAAGCTTTCTTT
j_gene: TRBJ2-7; abundance: many; d_gene: NA; len: 15; v_gene: TRBV4-1; CDR3aa: CASSPTGVGSYEQYF; CDR3nt: TGCGCCAGCAGCCCGACTGGGGTAGGGAGCTACGAGCAGTACTTC
j_gene: TRBJ1-1; abundance: many; d_gene: NA; len: 13; v_gene: TRBV6-2/TRBV6-3; CDR3aa: CASSYPGGTEAFF; CDR3nt: TGTGCCAGCAGTTACCCGGGGGGCACTGAAGCTTTCTTT
j_gene: TRBJ1-2; abundance: many; d_gene: NA; len: 13; v_gene: TRBV5-1; CDR3aa: CASSLTGGEGYTF; CDR3nt: TGCGCCAGCAGTCTGACGGGCGGGGAAGGCTACACCTTC
j_gene: TRBJ1-1; abundance: many; d_gene: NA; len: 14; v_gene: TRBV9; CDR3aa: CASSPTSGFTEAFF; CDR3nt: TGTGCCAGCAGCCCCACGTCGGGGTTCACTGAAGCTTTCTTT
j_gene: TRBJ1-5; abundance: many; d_gene: NA; len: 15; v_gene: TRBV5-1; CDR3aa: CASSLDFSSNQPQHF; CDR3nt: TGCGCCAGCAGCTTGGATTTTAGCAGCAATCAGCCCCAGCATTTT
j_gene: TRBJ2-7; abundance: many; d_gene: NA; len: 14; v_gene: TRBV5-1; CDR3aa: CASSLDGRGYEQYF; CDR3nt: TGCGCCAGCAGCTTGGACGGCAGGGGCTACGAGCAGTACTTC
j_gene: TRBJ2-7; abundance: many; d_gene: NA; len: 18; v_gene: TRBV20-1; CDR3aa: CSASQVPGEGQGYHEQYF; CDR3nt: TGCAGTGCTAGTCAGGTTCCTGGTGAGGGGCAGGGGTACCACGAGCAGTACTTC
j_gene: TRBJ2-2; abundance: many; d_gene: NA; len: 13; v_gene: TRBV5-6; CDR3aa: CASSLVSGGELFF; CDR3nt: TGTGCCAGCAGCTTGGTTAGTGGCGGGGAGCTGTTTTTT
j_gene: TRBJ2-5; abundance: many; d_gene: NA; len: 11; v_gene: TRBV18; CDR3aa: CASSRQETQYF; CDR3nt: TGTGCCAGCTCACGGCAAGAGACCCAGTACTTC
j_gene: TRBJ2-4; abundance: many; d_gene: NA; len: 16; v_gene: TRBV12-3/TRBV12-4; CDR3aa: CASSPLGALAKNIQYF; CDR3nt: TGTGCCAGCAGTCCCCTCGGGGCCCTAGCCAAAAACATTCAGTACTTC
j_gene: TRBJ1-2; abundance: many; d_gene: TRBD1; len: 14; v_gene: TRBV5-1; CDR3aa: CASTGDSLYYGYTF; CDR3nt: TGCGCCAGCACGGGGGACAGCTTATATTATGGCTACACCTTC
j_gene: TRBJ1-2; abundance: many; d_gene: NA; len: 13; v_gene: TRBV7-8; CDR3aa: CASSFGPEWGYTF; CDR3nt: TGTGCCAGCAGCTTTGGTCCGGAGTGGGGCTACACCTTC
j_gene: TRBJ2-7; abundance: many; d_gene: NA; len: 14; v_gene: TRBV20-1; CDR3aa: CSAGLSAGSYEQYF; CDR3nt: TGCAGTGCCGGGCTTTCGGCGGGGAGCTACGAGCAGTACTTC
j_gene: TRBJ1-1; abundance: few; d_gene: NA; len: 14; v_gene: TRBV5-1; CDR3aa: CASSVEAVNTEAFF; CDR3nt: TGCGCCAGCAGCGTAGAGGCCGTAAACACTGAAGCTTTCTTT
j_gene: TRBJ1-1; abundance: many; d_gene: NA; len: 14; v_gene: TRBV6-5; CDR3aa: CASSYSQMSTEAFF; CDR3nt: TGTGCCAGCAGTTACTCCCAGATGTCCACTGAAGCTTTCTTT
j_gene: TRBJ2-1; abundance: many; d_gene: TRBD1; len: 15; v_gene: TRBV29-1; CDR3aa: CSIWTGRTAHNEQFF; CDR3nt: TGCAGCATTTGGACAGGGAGAACGGCACACAATGAGCAGTTCTTC
j_gene: TRBJ2-1; abundance: many; d_gene: NA; len: 15; v_gene: TRBV20-1; CDR3aa: CSARDQGGPYNEQFF; CDR3nt: TGCAGTGCTAGAGATCAAGGGGGACCCTACAATGAGCAGTTCTTC
j_gene: TRBJ1-3; abundance: many; d_gene: NA; len: 12; v_gene: TRBV20-1; CDR3aa: CSARISGNTIYF; CDR3nt: TGCAGTGCTAGGATCTCTGGAAACACCATATATTTT
j_gene: TRBJ1-1; abundance: many; d_gene: NA; len: 15; v_gene: TRBV20-1; CDR3aa: CSARDSTTGSAEAFF; CDR3nt: TGCAGTGCTAGAGACTCTACTACAGGGAGCGCTGAAGCTTTCTTT
j_gene: TRBJ1-5; abundance: many; d_gene: NA; len: 14; v_gene: TRBV7-2; CDR3aa: CASSLNGFNQPQHF; CDR3nt: TGTGCCAGCAGCTTAAACGGCTTCAATCAGCCCCAGCATTTT
j_gene: TRBJ2-3; abundance: many; d_gene: NA; len: 9; v_gene: TRBV29-1; CDR3aa: CSVGEERDF; CDR3nt: TGCAGCGTTGGCGAGGAACGGGATTTT
j_gene: TRBJ1-3; abundance: many; d_gene: NA; len: 14; v_gene: TRBV9; CDR3aa: CASSVGGAGNTIYF; CDR3nt: TGTGCCAGCAGCGTTGGAGGGGCTGGAAACACCATATATTTT
j_gene: TRBJ2-7; abundance: many; d_gene: NA; len: 14; v_gene: TRBV4-3; CDR3aa: CASSQETGTYEQYF; CDR3nt: TGCGCCAGCAGCCAAGAGACCGGGACCTACGAGCAGTACTTC
j_gene: TRBJ1-2; abundance: many; d_gene: NA; len: 13; v_gene: TRBV6-5; CDR3aa: CASSQGRSYGYTF; CDR3nt: TGTGCCAGCAGTCAGGGGAGAAGTTATGGCTACACCTTC
j_gene: TRBJ2-7; abundance: many; d_gene: TRBD2; len: 15; v_gene: TRBV5-6; CDR3aa: CASSKRPGLAGTQYF; CDR3nt: TGTGCCAGCAGCAAACGGCCGGGACTAGCGGGAACGCAGTACTTC
j_gene: TRBJ2-7; abundance: many; d_gene: TRBD1; len: 13; v_gene: TRBV20-1; CDR3aa: CSAQRQGPYEQYF; CDR3nt: TGCAGTGCTCAGCGACAGGGCCCCTACGAGCAGTACTTC
j_gene: TRBJ2-7; abundance: many; d_gene: NA; len: 16; v_gene: TRBV5-1; CDR3aa: CASSLAPTGEPYEQYF; CDR3nt: TGCGCCAGCAGCTTGGCACCGACAGGAGAGCCCTACGAGCAGTACTTC
j_gene: TRBJ1-1; abundance: many; d_gene: NA; len: 16; v_gene: TRBV29-1; CDR3aa: CSVEGLRGSLNTEAFF; CDR3nt: TGCAGCGTTGAAGGGCTCCGAGGCAGCCTCAACACTGAAGCTTTCTTT
j_gene: TRBJ1-6; abundance: many; d_gene: TRBD1; len: 17; v_gene: TRBV6-1; CDR3aa: CASSQRRTGSANSPLHF; CDR3nt: TGTGCCAGCAGTCAACGCCGGACAGGGTCCGCCAATTCACCCCTCCACTTT
j_gene: TRBJ2-4; abundance: many; d_gene: TRBD1; len: 15; v_gene: TRBV14; CDR3aa: CASSRKQGHKNIQYF; CDR3nt: TGTGCCAGCAGCCGGAAACAGGGGCACAAAAACATTCAGTACTTC
j_gene: TRBJ1-2; abundance: many; d_gene: NA; len: 15; v_gene: TRBV6-5; CDR3aa: CASSSLTASLLFYTF; CDR3nt: TGTGCCAGCAGTTCCCTGACCGCGAGTCTTTTATTCTACACCTTC
j_gene: TRBJ1-5; abundance: few; d_gene: NA; len: 13; v_gene: TRBV2; CDR3aa: CASTSHSNQPQHF; CDR3nt: TGTGCCAGCACGAGCCATAGCAATCAGCCCCAGCATTTT
j_gene: TRBJ2-3; abundance: many; d_gene: TRBD2; len: 18; v_gene: TRBV7-2; CDR3aa: CASSLRPERGSSTDTQYF; CDR3nt: TGTGCCAGCAGCCTCCGCCCGGAGCGGGGTTCTAGCACAGATACGCAGTATTTT
j_gene: TRBJ2-7; abundance: many; d_gene: NA; len: 14; v_gene: TRBV5-5; CDR3aa: CASSLWETSVEQYF; CDR3nt: TGTGCCAGCAGCTTGTGGGAAACCTCTGTCGAGCAGTACTTC
j_gene: TRBJ2-1; abundance: many; d_gene: NA; len: 16; v_gene: TRBV7-9; CDR3aa: CASSRSPGRRGNEQFF; CDR3nt: TGTGCCAGCAGCAGATCTCCGGGACGGCGCGGGAATGAGCAGTTCTTC
j_gene: TRBJ2-1; abundance: NA; d_gene: NA; len: 12; v_gene: TRBV5-5; CDR3aa: CASIRSGREQFF; CDR3nt: TGTGCCAGCATCCGATCGGGGCGGGAGCAGTTCTTC
j_gene: TRBJ2-7; abundance: many; d_gene: TRBD1; len: 16; v_gene: TRBV20-1; CDR3aa: CSATHRDRGSLYEQYF; CDR3nt: TGCAGTGCTACTCACCGGGACAGGGGGTCTCTGTACGAGCAGTACTTC
j_gene: TRBJ2-3; abundance: many; d_gene: TRBD2; len: 20; v_gene: TRBV5-6; CDR3aa: CASSPLSSFRTSGVTDTQYF; CDR3nt: TGTGCCAGCAGCCCATTGTCCTCTTTCCGGACTAGCGGAGTCACAGATACGCAGTATTTT
j_gene: TRBJ2-3; abundance: many; d_gene: TRBD2; len: 14; v_gene: TRBV12-3/TRBV12-4; CDR3aa: CASIPSGGGDTQYF; CDR3nt: TGTGCCAGCATCCCCAGCGGGGGCGGGGATACGCAGTATTTT
j_gene: TRBJ2-7; abundance: many; d_gene: TRBD1; len: 16; v_gene: TRBV9; CDR3aa: CASSAEGQGRPYEQYF; CDR3nt: TGTGCCAGCAGCGCCGAGGGACAGGGACGTCCCTACGAGCAGTACTTC
j_gene: TRBJ1-6; abundance: many; d_gene: NA; len: 14; v_gene: TRBV15; CDR3aa: CATSRDKESSPLHF; CDR3nt: TGTGCCACCAGCAGAGATAAGGAGAGTTCACCCCTCCACTTT